This TCR beta chain was identified during a study of cytomegalovirus exposure and HLA in healthy donors. Turning to this clone: Antigen specificity is unknown.

Study results and limitations: A further, later analysis showed that HLA-associated TCR beta chains (compared with equally common others) were more clonally expanded. What a later analysis showed was that several of the most significant clusters appeared linked to common viral pathogens.

The PCR contained 60 Vbeta and 13 Jbeta primers. TCRdb's table, derived via immunoSEQ multiplex PCR, lists solely in-frame clones and lacks some. Among 100,000 to 150,000 clones listed, approximately 80% were seen once. Sequenced: PBMCs. The receptor was isolated from a man in his forties in good health and CMV-seronegative.

The CDR3 DNA sequence: TGTGCCAGCAGCTGGGGACAGGGGGTGGGAGAGCAGTACTTC. Protein: CASSWGQGVGEQYF. V gene TRBV6-1 combines with J gene TRBJ2-7; the match to TRBD1 covers 11 bases. Germline CDR1 MNHNS, CDR2 SASEGT. The V and J ends lost 6 bases and 7 bases, in that order; junction bases with no gene match: 8. The CDR3 is made up of 14 amino acids.